This T cell receptor beta chain was recovered during a study of blood T cell repertoires in COVID-19. About the study: T cells, B-cell-depleted T cells, or PBMCs provided the cDNA or gDNA that served as material.

Trimming stripped 4 bases from V and 6 bases from J, with 6 bases between. This CDR3 region has 12 residues. This clone was detected a few times. Measured with immunoSEQ multiplex PCR; TCRdb has only the in-frame clones, and not every one. The table lists 210,000 or so clones, approximately 86% of them singletons. During active infection, Seattle patients enrolled and were then monitored through disease. The clonotype originates from a woman in her twenties or thirties with COVID-19, enrolled during active disease. Sequencing input: peripheral blood. The chain combines TRBV12-3 or TRBV12-4 with TRBJ2-2; D is unclear. The CDR3 DNA reads as TGTGCCAGCAGTTCTGGAGCCGGGGAGCTGTTTTTT. Its translation is CASSSGAGELFF.